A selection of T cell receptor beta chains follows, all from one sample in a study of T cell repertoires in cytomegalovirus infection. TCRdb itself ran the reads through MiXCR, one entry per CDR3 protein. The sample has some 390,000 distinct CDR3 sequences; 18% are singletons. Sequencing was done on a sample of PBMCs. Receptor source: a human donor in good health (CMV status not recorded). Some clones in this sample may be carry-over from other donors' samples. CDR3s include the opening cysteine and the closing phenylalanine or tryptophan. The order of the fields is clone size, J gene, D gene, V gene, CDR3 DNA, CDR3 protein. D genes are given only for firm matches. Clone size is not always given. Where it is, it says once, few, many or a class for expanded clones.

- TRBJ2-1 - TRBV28 TGTGCCAGCAGTTTTGCTCGGGGGGAGCAGTTCTTC CASSFARGEQFF
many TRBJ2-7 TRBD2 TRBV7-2 TGTGCCAGCAGCTTAGCGCCAACTAGCGGGGGCTACGAGCAGTACTTC CASSLAPTSGGYEQYF
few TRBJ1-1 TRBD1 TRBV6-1 TGTGCCAGCAGACTACAGGGGGAGTATGGTGAAGCTTTCTTT CASRLQGEYGEAFF
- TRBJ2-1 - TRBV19 TGTGCCAGTAGTATGGGGGGGCTAGCGGCATACAATGAGCAGTTCTTC CASSMGGLAAYNEQFF
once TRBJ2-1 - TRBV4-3 TGCGCCAGCAGCCAACCACCACTAGGGGTATTTGAGCAGTTCTTC CASSQPPLGVFEQFF
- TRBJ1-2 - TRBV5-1 TGCGCCAGCAGCTTGGGACAGGCAGCCGGCTACACCTTC CASSLGQAAGYTF
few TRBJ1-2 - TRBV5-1 TGCGCCAGCAGCACCGGACAGTCGGCTAACTATGGCTACACCTTC CASSTGQSANYGYTF
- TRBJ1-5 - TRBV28 TGTGCCAGCAGTTTCTTCACAGGCAATCAGCCCCAGCATTTT CASSFFTGNQPQHF
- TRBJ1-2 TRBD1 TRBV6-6 TGTGCCAGCAGTTTAGACAGGGGGCATGGCTACACCTTC CASSLDRGHGYTF
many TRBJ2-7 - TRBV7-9 TGTGCCAGCAGTACCCGAGGGCTAAGAGGATACGAGCAGTACTTC CASSTRGLRGYEQYF
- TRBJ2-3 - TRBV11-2 TGTGCCAGCAGCTCCCCAGGGCGGGATCTGCCAGATACGCAGTATTTT CASSSPGRDLPDTQYF
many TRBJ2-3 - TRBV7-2 TGTGCCAGCAGCTTTCGGCGGGACCTTGGGTTTGTTACGCAGTATTTT CASSFRRDLGFVTQYF
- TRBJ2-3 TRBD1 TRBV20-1 TGCAGTGCGGTACCGCCCCAGGGGGCAGATACGCAGTATTTT CSAVPPQGADTQYF
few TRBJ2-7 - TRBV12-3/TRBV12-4 TGTGCCAGCAGGCTTAGGGTGGATGAGGCCTACGAGCAGTACTTC CASRLRVDEAYEQYF
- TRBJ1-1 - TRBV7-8 TGTGCCAGCAGCCCCCGAGGGGGATTCAACACTGAAGCTTTCTTT CASSPRGGFNTEAFF
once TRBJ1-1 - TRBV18 TGTGCCAGCTCACCAAGTCGGGGGGGAATGAACACTGAAGCTTTCTTT CASSPSRGGMNTEAFF
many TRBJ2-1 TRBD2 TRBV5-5 TGTGCCAGCAGCTTGTCCCCTAGCGGACAAATATACAATGAGCAGTTCTTC CASSLSPSGQIYNEQFF
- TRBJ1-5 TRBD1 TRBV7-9 TGTGCCAGCAGCCGGGTGGGGGACAGGGGTCAGCCCCAGCATTTT CASSRVGDRGQPQHF
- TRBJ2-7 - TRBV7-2 TGTGCCAGCAGCTCTTCCCCGTACGTCTCCTACGAGCAGTACTTC CASSSSPYVSYEQYF
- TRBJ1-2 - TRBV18 TGTGCCAGCTCACAGACAGCTAACTATGGCTACACCTTC CASSQTANYGYTF
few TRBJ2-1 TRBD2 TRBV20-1 TGCAGTGCACTAGCGGGGGCTTACAATGAGCAGTTCTTC CSALAGAYNEQFF
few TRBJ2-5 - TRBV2 TGTGCCAGCACCCCGGTGGGTCGGGAGACCCAGTACTTC CASTPVGRETQYF
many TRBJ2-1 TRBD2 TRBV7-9 TGTGCCAGCAGACGGACTGGGGCAGCGGGAGGTTTTCGGGCCAATGAGCAGTTCTTC CASRRTGAAGGFRANEQFF
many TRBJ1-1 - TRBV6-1 TGTGCCAGCAGTGAAGATATGTACCGACGGGAAGAAGCTTTCTTT CASSEDMYRREEAFF
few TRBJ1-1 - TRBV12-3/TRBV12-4 TGTGCCAGCCGAATAGGTATCACTGAAGCTTTCTTT CASRIGITEAFF
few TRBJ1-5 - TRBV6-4 TGTGCCAGCACTAGAAAGTATAGCAATCAGCCCCAGCATTTT CASTRKYSNQPQHF
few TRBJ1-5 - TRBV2 TGTGCCAGCAGTGAAATGGGCTTTGGTCAGCCCCAGCATTTT CASSEMGFGQPQHF
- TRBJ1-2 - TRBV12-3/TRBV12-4 TGTGCCAGCAGGCAGCAGGGCGCCCCCAACTATGGCTACACCTTC CASRQQGAPNYGYTF
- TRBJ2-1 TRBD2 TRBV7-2 TGTGCCAGCAGCACAACTAGCGGGGTCGACAATGAGCAGTTCTTC CASSTTSGVDNEQFF
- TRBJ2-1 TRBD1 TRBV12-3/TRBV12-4 TGTGCCAGCACCCTAACAGGGGTAAATGAGCAGTTCTTC CASTLTGVNEQFF
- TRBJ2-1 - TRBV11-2 TGTGCCAGCAGCTTATCGTTTTTGGGGGGGCGCTCCTACAATGAGCAGTTCTTC CASSLSFLGGRSYNEQFF
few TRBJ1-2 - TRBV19 TGTGCCAGTAGTATAGCCGGCGGCAGTAACTATGGCTACACCTTC CASSIAGGSNYGYTF
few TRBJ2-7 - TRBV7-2 TGTGCCAGCAGCTTAATAGGGGTCCAGAGCTACGAGCAGTACTTC CASSLIGVQSYEQYF
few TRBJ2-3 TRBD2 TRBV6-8 TGTGCCAGCAGTTACCGGGGGGGGTCGGATACGCAGTATTTT CASSYRGGSDTQYF
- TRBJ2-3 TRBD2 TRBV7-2 TGTGCCAGCAGCAAGGGACTAGCGGGAGGGCCGACAGATACGCAGTATTTT CASSKGLAGGPTDTQYF
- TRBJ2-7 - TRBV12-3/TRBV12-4 TGTGCCAGCAGTAAGGGAGGCTCCTCCTACGAGCAGTACTTC CASSKGGSSYEQYF
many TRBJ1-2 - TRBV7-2 TGTGCCAGCAGCTTCGGTCTCTATGGCTACACCTTC CASSFGLYGYTF
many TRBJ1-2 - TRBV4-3 TGCGCCAGCAGCCGGACGGATGGCTATGGCTACACCTTC CASSRTDGYGYTF
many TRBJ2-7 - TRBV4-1 TGCGCCAGCAGCCAAGATCTGGCCAGGTTCTACGAGCAGTACTTC CASSQDLARFYEQYF
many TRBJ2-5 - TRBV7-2 TGTGCCAGCAGCTTAGTCGTATTCCAAGAGACCCAGTACTTC CASSLVVFQETQYF
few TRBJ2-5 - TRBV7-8 TGTGCCAGCAGCTTACTGATTAGGGCTGAAGAGACCCAGTACTTC CASSLLIRAEETQYF
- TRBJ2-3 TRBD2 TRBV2 TGTGCCAGCAGTGTCGGATTGACTAGCGGAGACACAGATACGCAGTATTTT CASSVGLTSGDTDTQYF